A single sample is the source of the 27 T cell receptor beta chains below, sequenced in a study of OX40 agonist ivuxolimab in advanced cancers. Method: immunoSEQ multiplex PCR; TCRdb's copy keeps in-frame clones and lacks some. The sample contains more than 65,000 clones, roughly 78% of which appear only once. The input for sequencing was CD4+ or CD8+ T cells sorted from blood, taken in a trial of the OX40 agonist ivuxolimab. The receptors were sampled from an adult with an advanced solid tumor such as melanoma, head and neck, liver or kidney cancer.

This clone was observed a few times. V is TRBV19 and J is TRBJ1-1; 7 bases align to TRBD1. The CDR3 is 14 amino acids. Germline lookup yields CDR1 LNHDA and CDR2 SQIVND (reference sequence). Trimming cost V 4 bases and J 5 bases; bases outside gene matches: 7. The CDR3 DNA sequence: TGTGCCAGTAGTAAAGAGGGGGCAAGGACTGAAGCTTTCTTT. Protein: CASSKEGARTEAFF. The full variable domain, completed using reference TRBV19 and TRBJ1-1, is DGGITQSPKYLFRKEGQNVTLSCEQNLNHDAMYWYRQDPGQGLRLIYYSQIVNDFQKGDIAEGYSVSREKKESFPLTVTSAQKNPTAFYLCASSKEGARTEAFFGQGTRLTVV.

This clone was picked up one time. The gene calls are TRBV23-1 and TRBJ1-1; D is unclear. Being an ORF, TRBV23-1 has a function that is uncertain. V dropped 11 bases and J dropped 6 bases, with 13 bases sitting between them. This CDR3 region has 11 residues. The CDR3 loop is CARGGLPEAFF. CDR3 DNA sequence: TGCGCCCGGGGAGGGTTGCCTGAAGCTTTCTTT.

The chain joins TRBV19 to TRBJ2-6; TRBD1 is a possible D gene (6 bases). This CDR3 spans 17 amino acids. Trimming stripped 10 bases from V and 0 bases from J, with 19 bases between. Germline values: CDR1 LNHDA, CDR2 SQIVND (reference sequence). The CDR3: CATLPDSLRSGANVLTF. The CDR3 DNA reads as TGTGCCACCCTTCCGGACAGTCTACGCTCTGGGGCCAACGTCCTGACTTTC.

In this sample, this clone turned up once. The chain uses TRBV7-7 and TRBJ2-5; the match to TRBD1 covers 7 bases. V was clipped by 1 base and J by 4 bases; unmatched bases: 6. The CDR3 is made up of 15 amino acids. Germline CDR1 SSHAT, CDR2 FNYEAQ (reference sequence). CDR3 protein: CASSLDRGRVETQYF. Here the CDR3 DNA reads TGTGCCAGCAGCTTAGATAGGGGGCGCGTAGAGACCCAGTACTTC. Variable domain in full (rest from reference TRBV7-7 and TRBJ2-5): GAGVSQSPRYKVTKRGQDVTLRCDPISSHATLYWYQQALGQGPEFLTYFNYEAQPDKSGLPSDRFSAERPEGSISTLTIQRTEQRDSAMYRCASSLDRGRVETQYFGPGTRLLVL.

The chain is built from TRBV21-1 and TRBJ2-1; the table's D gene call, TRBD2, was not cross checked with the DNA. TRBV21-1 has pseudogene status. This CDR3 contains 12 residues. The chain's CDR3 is CASSGGLVEQFF. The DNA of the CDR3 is TGTGCCAGCAGCGGCGGTTTGGTTGAGCAGTTCTTC.

CDR3 residues: CASSPTGTSLTFREQFF. CDR3 nucleotides: TGTGCCAGTAGTCCAACCGGGACTAGCCTTACCTTTCGGGAGCAGTTCTTC. V is TRBV19 and J is TRBJ2-1; 9 nucleotides align to TRBD2. The CDR3 is made up of 17 amino acids. Germline-derived CDR1 and CDR2 are LNHDA and SQIVND (reference sequence). Germline trimming cut 5 bases from V and 10 bases from J; bases unmatched to any gene: 18.

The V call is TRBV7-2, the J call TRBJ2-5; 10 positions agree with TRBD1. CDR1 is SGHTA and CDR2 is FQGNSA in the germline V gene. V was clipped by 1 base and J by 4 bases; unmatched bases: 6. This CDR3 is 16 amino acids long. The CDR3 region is CASSLVLRTGGETQYF. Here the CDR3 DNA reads TGTGCCAGCAGCTTAGTCCTTCGGACAGGGGGAGAGACCCAGTACTTC. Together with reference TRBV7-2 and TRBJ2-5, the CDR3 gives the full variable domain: GAGVSQSPSNKVTEKGKDVELRCDPISGHTALYWYRQSLGQGLEFLIYFQGNSAPDKSGLPSDRFSAERTGGSVSTLTIQRTQQEDSAVYLCASSLVLRTGGETQYFGPGTRLLVL.

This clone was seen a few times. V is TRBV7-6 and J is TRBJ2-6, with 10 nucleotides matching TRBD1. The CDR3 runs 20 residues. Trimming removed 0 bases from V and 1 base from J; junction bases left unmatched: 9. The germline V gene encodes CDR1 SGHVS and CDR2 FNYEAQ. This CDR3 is CASSLAGTGEIPSGANVLTF. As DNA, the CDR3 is TGTGCCAGCAGCTTAGCCGGGACAGGGGAGATTCCTTCTGGGGCCAACGTCCTGACTTTC.

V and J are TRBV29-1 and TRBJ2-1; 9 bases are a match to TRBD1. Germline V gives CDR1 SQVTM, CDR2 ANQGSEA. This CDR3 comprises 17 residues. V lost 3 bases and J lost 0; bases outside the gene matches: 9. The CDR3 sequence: CSVDRGQGSPSYNEQFF. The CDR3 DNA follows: TGCAGCGTTGATCGCGGACAGGGGTCCCCCTCCTACAATGAGCAGTTCTTC.

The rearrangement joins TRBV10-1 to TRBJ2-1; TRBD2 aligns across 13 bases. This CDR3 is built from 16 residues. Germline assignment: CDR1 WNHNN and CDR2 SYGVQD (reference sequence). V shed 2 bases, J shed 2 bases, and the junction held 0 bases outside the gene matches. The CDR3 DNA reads TGCGCCAGCAGTGAGACTAGCGGGAGGGCCTACAATGAGCAGTTCTTC. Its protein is CASSETSGRAYNEQFF.

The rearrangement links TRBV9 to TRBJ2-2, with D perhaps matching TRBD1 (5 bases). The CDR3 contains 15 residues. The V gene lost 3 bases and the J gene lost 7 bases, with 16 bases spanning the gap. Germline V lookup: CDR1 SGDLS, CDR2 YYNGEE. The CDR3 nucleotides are TGTGCCAGCAGCGCAGGGAATGGATGGTTCGGGGAGCTGTTTTTT. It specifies CASSAGNGWFGELFF.

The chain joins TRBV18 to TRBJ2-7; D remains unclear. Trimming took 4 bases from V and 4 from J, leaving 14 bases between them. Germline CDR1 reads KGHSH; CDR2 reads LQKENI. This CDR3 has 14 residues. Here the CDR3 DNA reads TGTGCCAGCTCACGGTCGGTGCAGACTTACGAGCAGTACTTC. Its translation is CASSRSVQTYEQYF.

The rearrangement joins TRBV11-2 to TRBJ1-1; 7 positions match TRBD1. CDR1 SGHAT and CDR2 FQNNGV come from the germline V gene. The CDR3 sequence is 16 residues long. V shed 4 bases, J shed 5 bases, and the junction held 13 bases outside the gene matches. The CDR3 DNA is TGTGCCAGCAGCTCTCGAAGGGGGCGGCCGGGGACTGAAGCTTTCTTT. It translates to CASSSRRGRPGTEAFF.

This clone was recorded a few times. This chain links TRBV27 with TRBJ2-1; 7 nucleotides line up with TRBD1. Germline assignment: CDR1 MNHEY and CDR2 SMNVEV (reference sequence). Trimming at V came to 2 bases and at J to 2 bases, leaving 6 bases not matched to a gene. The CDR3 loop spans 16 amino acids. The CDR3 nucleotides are TGTGCCAGCAGTTTAGCCGGGACAGAACCCTACAATGAGCAGTTCTTC. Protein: CASSLAGTEPYNEQFF.

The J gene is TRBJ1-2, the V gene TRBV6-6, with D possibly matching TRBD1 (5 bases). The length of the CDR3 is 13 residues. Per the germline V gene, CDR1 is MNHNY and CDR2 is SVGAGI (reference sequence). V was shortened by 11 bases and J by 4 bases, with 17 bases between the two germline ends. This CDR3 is CAASRAGTYGYTF. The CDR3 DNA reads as TGTGCCGCATCACGGGCAGGGACCTATGGCTACACCTTC.

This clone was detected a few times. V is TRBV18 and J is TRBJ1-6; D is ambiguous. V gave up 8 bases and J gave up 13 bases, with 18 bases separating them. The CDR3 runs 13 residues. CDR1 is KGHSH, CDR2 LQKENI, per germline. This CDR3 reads CASRSRSPSPLHF. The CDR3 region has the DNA TGTGCCAGCCGATCGCGGAGCCCCTCCCCCCTCCACTTT.

DNA of the CDR3: TGCGCCAGCAGCTTGACCCAAAACATTCAGTACTTC. This codes for CASSLTQNIQYF. This sequence joins TRBV5-1 and TRBJ2-4, with D unresolved. The CDR3 loop spans 12 amino acids. Trimming removed 1 base at V and 5 bases at J, with 4 bases between. Germline lookup yields CDR1 SGHRS and CDR2 YFSETQ.

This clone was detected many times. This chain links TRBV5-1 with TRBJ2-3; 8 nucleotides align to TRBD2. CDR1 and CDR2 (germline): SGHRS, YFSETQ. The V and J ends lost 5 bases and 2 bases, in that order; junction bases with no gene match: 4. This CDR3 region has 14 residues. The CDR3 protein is CASRREAYTDTQYF. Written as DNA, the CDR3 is TGCGCCAGCAGGCGGGAGGCCTACACAGATACGCAGTATTTT.

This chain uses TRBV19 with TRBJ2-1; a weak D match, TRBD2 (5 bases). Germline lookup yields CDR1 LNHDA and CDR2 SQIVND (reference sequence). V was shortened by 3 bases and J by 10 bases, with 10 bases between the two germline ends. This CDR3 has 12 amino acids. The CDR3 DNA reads TGTGCCAGTAGTATGGCGGGCGCGGAGCAGTTCTTC. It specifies CASSMAGAEQFF.

CDR3 protein: CASSLVGTEAFF. In nucleotides, the CDR3 is TGCGCCAGCAGCTTGGTGGGTACTGAAGCTTTCTTT. V is TRBV5-1 and J is TRBJ1-1; D gene ambiguous. V lost 0 bases, J lost 5 bases, and 5 bases lay in between. Germline assignment: CDR1 SGHRS and CDR2 YFSETQ. The CDR3 runs 12 residues.

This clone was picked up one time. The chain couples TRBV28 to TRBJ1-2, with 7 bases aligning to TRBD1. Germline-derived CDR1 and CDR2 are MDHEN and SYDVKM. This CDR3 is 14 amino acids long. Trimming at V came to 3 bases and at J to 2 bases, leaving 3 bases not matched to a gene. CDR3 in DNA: TGTGCCAGCAGTTTGGACAGGATCAACTATGGCTACACCTTC. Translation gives CASSLDRINYGYTF.

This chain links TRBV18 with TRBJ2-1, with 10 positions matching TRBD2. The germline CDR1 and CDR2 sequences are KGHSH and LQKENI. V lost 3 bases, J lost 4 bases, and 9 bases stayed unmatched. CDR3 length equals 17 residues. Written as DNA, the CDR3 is TGTGCCAGCTCACCCCAGAGTAGCGGGGGGACATACAATGAGCAGTTCTTC. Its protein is CASSPQSSGGTYNEQFF.

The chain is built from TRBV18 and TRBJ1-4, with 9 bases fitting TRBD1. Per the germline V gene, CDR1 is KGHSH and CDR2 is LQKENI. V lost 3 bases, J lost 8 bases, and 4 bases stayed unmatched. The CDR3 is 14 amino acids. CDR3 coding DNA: TGTGCCAGCTCACCGGACAGGGGTAGAGAAAAACTGTTTTTT. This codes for CASSPDRGREKLFF.

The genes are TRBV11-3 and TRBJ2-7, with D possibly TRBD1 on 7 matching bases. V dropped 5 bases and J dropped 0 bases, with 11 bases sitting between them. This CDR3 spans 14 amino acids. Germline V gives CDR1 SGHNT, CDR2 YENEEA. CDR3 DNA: TGTGCCAGCAGCCAGGGGGAGGCCTCCTACGAGCAGTACTTC. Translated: CASSQGEASYEQYF.

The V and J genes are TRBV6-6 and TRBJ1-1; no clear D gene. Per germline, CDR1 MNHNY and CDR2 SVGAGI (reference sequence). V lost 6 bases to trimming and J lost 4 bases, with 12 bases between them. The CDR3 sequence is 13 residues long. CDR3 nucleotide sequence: TGTGCCAGCAGCTACATAGAGGTCACTGAAGCTTTCTTT. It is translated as CASSYIEVTEAFF.

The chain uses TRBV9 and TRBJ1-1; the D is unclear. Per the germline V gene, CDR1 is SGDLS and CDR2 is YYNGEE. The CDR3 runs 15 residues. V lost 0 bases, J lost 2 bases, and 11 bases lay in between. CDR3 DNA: TGTGCCAGCAGCGTAGAAGGAACGACCAACACTGAAGCTTTCTTT. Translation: CASSVEGTTNTEAFF. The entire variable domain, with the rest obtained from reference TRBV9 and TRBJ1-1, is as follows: DSGVTQTPKHLITATGQRVTLRCSPRSGDLSVYWYQQSLDQGLQFLIQYYNGEERAKGNILERFSAQQFPDLHSELNLSSLELGDSALYFCASSVEGTTNTEAFFGQGTRLTVV.

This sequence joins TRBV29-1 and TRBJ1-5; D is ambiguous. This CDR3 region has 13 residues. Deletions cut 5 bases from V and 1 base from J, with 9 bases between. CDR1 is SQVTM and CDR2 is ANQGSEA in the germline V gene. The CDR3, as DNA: TGCAGCGTTTTAGACGGAAGCAATCAGCCCCAGCATTTT. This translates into CSVLDGSNQPQHF.